The 30 T cell receptor beta chains below were found in one sample sequenced in a study of blood T cells in healthy people across ages (dated by TCRdb to between 2014 and 2017). The library was built by means of 5' RACE. For sequencing, an Illumina HiSeq 2500 was employed. A second PCR of about 7 to 12 cycles was performed with a sample-barcoded 5' primer and a J-beta primer mix. TCRdb reworked the public reads: Q25 trimming with fastp, MiXCR clone assembly, productive beta chains retained. Rows merge per CDR3 protein into single entries with the most common DNA and genes. Counted in this sample were hundreds of thousands of distinct CDR3 sequences; about 28% of them appeared once. Jointly, the top ten make up about 3.9% of the sample. This same sample was also part of a study on T cells of mothers and their children.

Sequenced: blood. These receptors were taken from a boy younger than 10 in good health.

This clonotype was recorded a few times. V is TRBV6-6 and J is TRBJ2-7; 7 bases match TRBD1. This CDR3 spans 15 amino acids. V shed 2 bases and J 0 bases; nucleotides not matched to a gene: 4. Germline values: CDR1 MNHNY, CDR2 SVGAGI (reference sequence). CDR3 amino acids: CASSYPGQSSYEQYF. In nucleotides, the CDR3 is TGTGCCAGCAGTTACCCGGGACAGAGCTCCTACGAGCAGTACTTC.

The rearrangement joins TRBV6-2 or TRBV6-3 to TRBJ2-1; D ambiguous. The CDR3 consists of 14 residues. Trimming shortened V by 4 bases and J by 5 bases, and 12 bases separated the two germline ends. Germline V gene data show CDR1 as MNHEY and CDR2 as SVGEGT. The chain's CDR3 is CASSSLLRNNEQFF. CDR3 nucleotides: TGTGCCAGCAGTTCCCTCTTGAGAAACAATGAGCAGTTCTTC.

This chain links TRBV4-1 with TRBJ2-7; D might be TRBD1 or TRBD2, each matching 6 bases. This CDR3 is built from 14 residues. Per the germline V gene, CDR1 is MGHRA and CDR2 is YSYEKL. With 2 bases removed from V and 2 bases from J, the gap between germline ends came to 10 bases. The CDR3 sequence is CASSQLGGTYEQYF. As DNA, the CDR3 is TGCGCCAGCAGCCAATTAGGGGGGACCTACGAGCAGTACTTC.

Points on this clonotype: Sequence at one end of the junction differs from germline and may be a read error. The chain uses TRBV19 and TRBJ1-1; D is possibly TRBD1 (5 bases). The CDR3 contains 16 residues. The germline V gene has CDR1 LNHDA and CDR2 SQIVND (reference sequence). CDR3 nucleotide sequence: TGTGCCAGTAACAGTGGGTCTCGTACGCTGGACACTGAAGTTTTCTTT. It specifies CASNSGSRTLDTEVFF.

This chain links TRBV4-1 with TRBJ2-5; TRBD2 agrees at 9 bases. The germline V gene encodes CDR1 MGHRA and CDR2 YSYEKL. V gave up 6 bases and J gave up 13 bases; unmatched junction bases: 6. The CDR3 has 11 residues. The chain's CDR3 is CASRGSGSLYF. DNA of the CDR3: TGCGCCAGCAGGGGTAGCGGGAGTTTGTACTTC.

This clonotype was found many times. The rearrangement uses TRBV6-6 and TRBJ1-1, with D perhaps TRBD1 (5 bases). V lost 5 bases to trimming and J lost 5 bases, with 9 bases between them. The CDR3 is 12 amino acids. From germline, CDR1 is MNHNY and CDR2 SVGAGI (reference sequence). DNA of the CDR3: TGTGCCAGCAGTAGGCAGGGTACTGAAGCTTTCTTT. Its protein product is CASSRQGTEAFF.

This chain links TRBV5-6 with TRBJ1-1; no reliable D call. Looked up from germline, CDR1 is SGHDT and CDR2 is YYEEEE. V was cut by 4 bases and J by 6 bases, with 13 bases left in between. The CDR3 runs to 13 residues. The CDR3: CASSLEVGPEAFF. The CDR3 DNA is TGTGCCAGCAGCCTGGAGGTAGGGCCTGAAGCTTTCTTT. The complete variable domain, with remaining parts taken from reference TRBV5-6 and TRBJ1-1, reads DAGVTQSPTHLIKTRGQQVTLRCSPKSGHDTVSWYQQALGQGPQFIFQYYEEEERQRGNFPDRFSGHQFPNYSSELNVNALLLGDSALYLCASSLEVGPEAFFGQGTRLTVV.

The chain has TRBV6-5 and TRBJ2-5; 9 nucleotides align to TRBD1. CDR3 size: 14 residues. V gave up 7 bases and J gave up 4 bases; unmatched junction bases: 7. CDR1 MNHEY and CDR2 SVGAGI come from the germline V gene. CDR3 sequence: CASTKRGQGETQYF. The CDR3 DNA follows: TGTGCCAGCACCAAGAGGGGACAGGGAGAGACCCAGTACTTC.

This clonotype appeared a few times. This chain connects TRBV7-9 to TRBJ1-4, with a possible D match to TRBD1 (5 bases). Trimming shortened V by 2 bases and J by 2 bases, and 12 bases separated the two germline ends. The CDR3 length is 16 residues. Germline CDR1 reads SEHNR; CDR2 reads FQNEAQ (reference sequence). CDR3 region: CASSLWGAETNEKLFF. The CDR3 nucleotides are TGTGCCAGCAGCTTATGGGGCGCGGAGACTAATGAAAAACTGTTTTTT. The entire variable domain, with the rest obtained from reference TRBV7-9 and TRBJ1-4, is as follows: DTGVSQNPRHKITKRGQNVTFRCDPISEHNRLYWYRQTLGQGPEFLTYFQNEAQLEKSRLLSDRFSAERPKGSFSTLEIQRTEQGDSAMYLCASSLWGAETNEKLFFGSGTQLSVL.

Of note for this clonotype: At one boundary the junction diverges from the germline segment, which might be a read error. This rearrangement joins TRBV12-3 or TRBV12-4 to TRBJ2-3, with TRBD1 matching over 9 bases. CDR3 length: 24 residues. CDR3 nucleotides: TGTGCCAGCAGTCTCGATGGATTGTTCGAAAAACAGGGGGCGAAGAGTTTTAGCACAGATGCGCAGTATTTT. It yields the protein CASSLDGLFEKQGAKSFSTDAQYF.

This clonotype came up a few times. The genes are TRBV5-1 and TRBJ1-4, with D possibly TRBD1 on 5 matching bases. Looked up from germline, CDR1 is SGHRS and CDR2 is YFSETQ. The CDR3 totals 16 residues. V lost 5 bases and J 0 bases, leaving 14 bases between the germline ends. This CDR3 is CASSPGTFATNEKLFF. The CDR3 DNA sequence: TGCGCCAGCAGTCCAGGGACTTTCGCAACTAATGAAAAACTGTTTTTT.

The CDR3 is CASRKAGSTDTQYF. The CDR3 DNA reads TGTGCCAGCAGGAAAGCGGGGAGCACAGATACGCAGTATTTT. V gene TRBV2 combines with J gene TRBJ2-3; 7 bases agree with TRBD2. CDR3 length: 14 residues. Germline trimming cut 6 bases from V and 0 bases from J; bases unmatched to any gene: 3. Germline CDR1 is SNHLY and CDR2 is FYNNEI. The variable domain in full, completed from reference TRBV2 and TRBJ2-3, reads EPEVTQTPSHQVTQMGQEVILRCVPISNHLYFYWYRQILGQKVEFLVSFYNNEISEKSEIFDDQFSVERPDGSNFTLKIRSTKLEDSAMYFCASRKAGSTDTQYFGPGTRLTVL.

This clonotype was seen only a few times. The chain employs TRBV7-9 and TRBJ2-1; possibly TRBD1 for D (5 bases). Germline assignment: CDR1 SEHNR and CDR2 FQNEAQ (reference sequence). The CDR3 spans 16 residues. Trimming stripped 5 bases from V and 8 bases from J, with 22 bases between. The CDR3 here is CASSPGWKWGSDEQFF. The CDR3 nucleotides read TGTGCCAGCAGCCCAGGGTGGAAATGGGGCAGTGATGAGCAGTTCTTC. The variable domain in full, completed from reference TRBV7-9 and TRBJ2-1, reads DTGVSQNPRHKITKRGQNVTFRCDPISEHNRLYWYRQTLGQGPEFLTYFQNEAQLEKSRLLSDRFSAERPKGSFSTLEIQRTEQGDSAMYLCASSPGWKWGSDEQFFGPGTRLTVL.

V and J are TRBV7-9 and TRBJ2-1, with 8 positions matching TRBD2. This CDR3 is built from 16 residues. Losses at the gene ends were 5 bases for V and 5 bases for J; bases not matched to a gene: 11. The V gene's germline CDR1 is SEHNR and CDR2 FQNEAQ (reference sequence). The CDR3 loop is CASSATGGASNNEQFF. CDR3 DNA: TGTGCCAGCAGCGCCACCGGGGGGGCCAGTAACAATGAGCAGTTCTTC.

The chain combines TRBV20-1 with TRBJ2-1; no clear D. Germline CDR1 and CDR2: DFQATT and SNEGSKA (reference sequence). The CDR3 runs 14 residues. Trimming shortened V by 1 base and J by 0 bases, and 7 bases separated the two germline ends. CDR3 amino acids: CSARAASSYNEQFF. In DNA, the CDR3 is TGCAGTGCTAGAGCGGCTAGCTCCTACAATGAGCAGTTCTTC.

The chain couples TRBV12-3 or TRBV12-4 to TRBJ2-3, with D unclear. The CDR3 spans 13 residues. Between the trimmed V and J ends, which lost 3 bases and 1 base, there was a span of 5 bases. CDR3 in amino acids: CASSFSRTDTQYF. CDR3 nucleotide sequence: TGTGCCAGCAGTTTCTCACGCACAGATACGCAGTATTTT.

The table lists this clonotype with many counts. The chain carries TRBV7-8 and TRBJ2-3; tentatively, D is TRBD2 (6 bases). This CDR3 spans 16 amino acids. Germline-derived CDR1 and CDR2 are SGHVS and FQNEAQ. Trimming cost V 0 bases and J 5 bases, with 15 bases left between them. The CDR3 DNA reads TGTGCCAGCAGCTTAGCGAGAACCCTAGCGTTAGATACGCAGTATTTT. Its protein product is CASSLARTLALDTQYF.

This clonotype was detected only a few times. The chain joins TRBV20-1 to TRBJ2-1; D is ambiguous. The J call is in doubt because the DNA end fits TRBJ2-5 better. This CDR3 has 11 residues. Germline lookup yields CDR1 DFQATT and CDR2 SNEGSKA (reference sequence). The DNA of the CDR3 is TGCAGTGCCCCCATTGCAGAGACCCAGTACTTC. It codes for CSAPIAETQYF.

V gene TRBV5-6 combines with J gene TRBJ2-7, with unresolved D. Trimming pared 4 bases from V and 7 bases from J, leaving 12 bases between. Germline values: CDR1 SGHDT, CDR2 YYEEEE. The CDR3 totals 12 residues. The DNA for the CDR3 is TGTGCCAGCAGCCCCACCCTAGGAGAGCAGTACTTC. Translating it yields CASSPTLGEQYF.

The rearrangement joins TRBV29-1 to TRBJ2-7, with D perhaps TRBD1 (5 bases). Germline V CDR1 and CDR2: SQVTM, ANQGSEA. CDR3 length: 14 amino acids. Trimming pared 3 bases from V and 1 base from J, leaving 13 bases between. The CDR3 coding sequence is TGCAGCGTTGATAGGGGTGGGGATTCCTACGAGCAGTACTTC. Translation gives CSVDRGGDSYEQYF.

The J gene is TRBJ2-1, the V gene TRBV4-1; no reliable D call. Trimming cost V 2 bases and J 5 bases, with 13 bases left between them. The germline V gene encodes CDR1 MGHRA and CDR2 YSYEKL. The CDR3 is 15 residues long. The DNA of the CDR3 is TGCGCCAGCAGCCAATCGATGGCCGGAAACAATGAGCAGTTCTTC. Its protein product is CASSQSMAGNNEQFF.

V usage is TRBV20-1 and J usage is TRBJ2-5; the match to TRBD2 covers 7 bases. This CDR3 comprises 15 residues. The germline gives CDR1 DFQATT, CDR2 SNEGSKA (reference sequence). J lost 2 bases, V lost 5 bases, and 11 bases had no gene match. As DNA, the CDR3 is TGCAGTGCTTTCCCCAGGGAGGGCACACAAGAGACCCAGTACTTC. Translation: CSAFPREGTQETQYF.

The rearrangement links TRBV20-1 to TRBJ2-1; TRBD2 agrees at 9 bases. Germline lookup yields CDR1 DFQATT and CDR2 SNEGSKA (reference sequence). This CDR3 has 15 residues. V lost 6 bases to trimming and J lost 5 bases; unmatched junction nucleotides: 11. CDR3 nucleotides: TGCAGTGCCCAGTCCCCCCTAGCGGGACACAATGAGCAGTTCTTC. Translated, it gives CSAQSPLAGHNEQFF.

V and J are TRBV5-5 and TRBJ2-1, with D tentatively TRBD1 (5 bases). Gene TRBJ2-7 matches the end of the DNA better, so the J call may be wrong. CDR1 is SGHKS, CDR2 YYEKEE, per germline (reference sequence). The CDR3 consists of 18 residues. The CDR3 DNA is TGTGCCAGCAGCTTGTCAGTAGGGGTCGCACGCTTTTCCTACGAGCAGTACTTC. Translated, it gives CASSLSVGVARFSYEQYF.

The chain couples TRBV29-1 to TRBJ2-3; D remains unclear. The CDR3 length is 12 residues. From germline, CDR1 is SQVTM and CDR2 ANQGSEA. Trimming removed 0 bases from V and 6 bases from J, with 7 bases in between. CDR3 sequence (DNA): TGCAGCGTTGAAGATCTGCAGGATACGCAGTATTTT. The encoded protein is CSVEDLQDTQYF.

This clonotype came up once. This sequence joins TRBV7-2 and TRBJ1-5, with a tentative D call TRBD1 (5 bases). The CDR3 sequence is 16 residues long. Per germline, CDR1 SGHTA and CDR2 FQGNSA. The V and J ends lost 5 bases and 0 bases respectively, with 14 bases between them. CDR3 in DNA: TGTGCCAGCAGCGAGGGACGGGATTATAGCAATCAGCCCCAGCATTTT. It yields the protein CASSEGRDYSNQPQHF.

This chain connects TRBV12-3 or TRBV12-4 to TRBJ2-6, with D hard to call. V was trimmed by 1 base and J by 0 bases, leaving 7 bases between them. The length of the CDR3 is 16 residues. The CDR3 region has the DNA TGTGCCAGCAGTTTAGGGCGGTTCTCTGGGGCCAACGTCCTGACTTTC. This sequence encodes CASSLGRFSGANVLTF.

This clonotype was seen only a few times. V is TRBV10-3 and J is TRBJ2-5; 7 bases are shared with TRBD2. V gave up 10 bases and J gave up 4 bases; unmatched junction bases: 12. The CDR3 is 14 amino acids. The germline gives CDR1 ENHRY, CDR2 SYGVKD. The CDR3 nucleotides are TGTGCCACTTGGGGGGGAGTCCCTGGAGAGACCCAGTACTTC. Translation gives CATWGGVPGETQYF.

This chain joins TRBV10-3 and TRBJ2-2; tentatively, D is TRBD1 (6 bases). V was trimmed by 2 bases and J by 1 base, leaving 11 bases between them. The CDR3 loop spans 16 amino acids. Germline loops: CDR1 ENHRY, CDR2 SYGVKD. This CDR3 is CAISERGSRNTGELFF. CDR3 coding DNA: TGTGCCATCAGTGAGAGGGGGAGTCGGAACACCGGGGAGCTGTTTTTT.

The rearrangement joins TRBV19 to TRBJ2-1; weak D call: TRBD2 (6 bases). There are 14 residues in the CDR3. Germline CDR1 and CDR2: LNHDA and SQIVND (reference sequence). Between the trimmed V and J ends, which lost 5 bases and 3 bases, there was a span of 11 bases. CDR3 DNA: TGTGCCAGTAGTCCCGGAGGGCTCTACAATGAGCAGTTCTTC. This encodes CASSPGGLYNEQFF.